The clone carrying this TCR beta chain was detected a few times. TCRdb redid the calling of the RACE reads with MiXCR, one entry per CDR3 protein. The sample records under 200,000 distinct CDR3 sequences, about 14% being singletons. Germline V gene data show CDR1 as MNHEY and CDR2 as SVGEGT. Trimming at V came to 8 bases and at J to 3 bases, leaving 14 bases not matched to a gene. This CDR3 has 17 amino acids. The data are from a study of human T cells and chemical hapten exposure. Time point here: patch test 1, 2 weeks after DPC sensitization. Treatment in this sample: therapeutic diphenylcyclopropenone sensitization with weekly scalp DPC.

Material: whole blood, obtained in connection with sensitization to the hapten diphenylcyclopropenone (DPC). V and J are TRBV6-2 or TRBV6-3 and TRBJ2-4; 9 bases align to TRBD1. The sequence derives from a woman aged 25-40 years with alopecia areata. Some clones in this sample may be carry-over from other donors' samples. CDR3 coding DNA: TGTGCCAGCCCGGACAGGGGCCAGACGGGGGACAAAAACATTCAGTACTTC. This encodes CASPDRGQTGDKNIQYF.